These T cell receptor beta chains were read from a single sample in a study of blood T cell repertoires in COVID-19. This table comes from immunoSEQ multiplex PCR, and its TCRdb copy is limited to in-frame clones, with some not included. The data hold fewer than 350,000 clones, with around four fifths observed a single time. The sample taken for sequencing was peripheral blood. These receptor sequences come from a woman between 50 and 59 years old with active or convalescent COVID-19. Both conserved end residues are part of each CDR3. A D gene is named only where the DNA matches it firmly. Size values are once, few and many counts, or a class for expanded clones, and some rows have none.

CASSKGLAGAQSYEQYF | TGTGCCAGCAGTAAAGGACTAGCGGGAGCCCAATCCTACGAGCAGTACTTC | TRBJ2-7 | TRBD2 | TRBV6-1 | few
CASSPRTSGRDTYEQYF | TGTGCCAGCTCACCGAGGACTAGCGGGAGAGATACCTACGAGCAGTACTTC | TRBJ2-7 | TRBD2 | TRBV18 | -
CASRRVGQSSGANVLTF | TGTGCCAGCAGGAGGGTCGGACAGAGCTCTGGGGCCAACGTCCTGACTTTC | TRBJ2-6 | - | TRBV2 | -
CASSGSQPQHF | TGCGCCAGCAGTGGCAGTCAGCCCCAGCATTTT | TRBJ1-5 | - | TRBV23-1 | -
CASRNRGSPLHF | TGTGCCAGCAGAAACAGGGGTTCACCCCTCCACTTT | TRBJ1-6 | TRBD1 | TRBV27 | -
CASSYIQDHTGELFF | TGTGCCAGCAGTTATATACAGGACCACACCGGGGAGCTGTTTTTT | TRBJ2-2 | - | TRBV27 | -
CASSEQPGGGTNYGYTF | TGTGCCAGCAGTGAACAACCCGGCGGAGGGACTAACTATGGCTACACCTTC | TRBJ1-2 | - | TRBV6-1 | -
CASSLVAGRGSEQFF | TGTGCCAGCAGCTTAGTGGCGGGAAGGGGTAGTGAGCAGTTCTTC | TRBJ2-1 | - | TRBV7-9 | -
CASSHGHREGYTF | TGTGCCAGCAGTCATGGCCACAGGGAGGGCTACACCTTC | TRBJ1-2 | - | TRBV5-6 | -
CASSSVGGANEQFF | TGTGCCAGCAGTTCGGTGGGAGGGGCGAATGAGCAGTTCTTC | TRBJ2-1 | TRBD2 | TRBV6-4 | once
CASTLRNRVDEQYF | TGTGCCAGCACCCTCCGTAACAGGGTAGACGAGCAGTACTTC | TRBJ2-7 | - | TRBV7-9 | -
CASSFGGNSNQPQHF | TGTGCCAGCAGCTTCGGCGGAAATAGCAATCAGCCCCAGCATTTT | TRBJ1-5 | - | TRBV11-2 | -
CASSPYDGETQYF | TGTGCCAGCAGCCCCTATGACGGGGAGACCCAGTACTTC | TRBJ2-5 | - | TRBV5-4 | -
CASGSGTRQTGELFF | TGTGCCAGCGGGTCCGGGACACGACAAACCGGGGAGCTGTTTTTT | TRBJ2-2 | - | TRBV11-2 | -
CASSPLMTDSGNTIYF | TGTGCCAGCAGCCCGCTTATGACAGACTCTGGAAACACCATATATTTT | TRBJ1-3 | - | TRBV9 | -
CASSPTSSGSGNTIYF | TGTGCCAGCTCACCAACATCATCGGGCTCTGGAAACACCATATATTTT | TRBJ1-3 | - | TRBV18 | -
CASSPGIGGAWEQFF | TGTGCCAGCAGCCCGGGGATCGGGGGAGCTTGGGAGCAGTTCTTC | TRBJ2-1 | - | TRBV9 | -
CATSRVGEGAYGYTF | TGTGCCACCAGCAGGGTAGGAGAGGGGGCGTATGGCTACACCTTC | TRBJ1-2 | TRBD1 | TRBV15 | -
CASRLKGESNQPQHF | TGTGCCAGCAGACTTAAGGGGGAAAGCAATCAGCCCCAGCATTTT | TRBJ1-5 | - | TRBV7-9 | -
CASSSSIGAYTQYF | TGTGCCAGCAGTTCTTCAATTGGGGCCTATACGCAGTATTTT | TRBJ2-3 | - | TRBV27 | few
CASSFGTALQETQYF | TGTGCCAGCAGTTTCGGGACAGCCCTCCAAGAGACCCAGTACTTC | TRBJ2-5 | TRBD1 | TRBV28 | -
CASSQGLPQETQYF | TGTGCCAGCAGCCAGGGACTGCCACAAGAGACCCAGTACTTC | TRBJ2-5 | - | TRBV6-5 | once
CATRERTGELFF | TGTGCCACCCGGGAGAGAACCGGGGAGCTGTTTTTT | TRBJ2-2 | - | TRBV15 | -
CASRRLGYSNQPQHF | TGTGCCAGCAGACGTCTGGGCTATAGCAATCAGCCCCAGCATTTT | TRBJ1-5 | - | TRBV28 | -
CASSLDVNQETQYF | TGCGCCAGCAGCTTGGATGTCAACCAAGAGACCCAGTACTTC | TRBJ2-5 | - | TRBV5-1 | once
CASSGQGRNYGYTF | TGTGCCAGCAGCGGACAGGGTAGGAACTATGGCTACACCTTC | TRBJ1-2 | TRBD1 | TRBV7-8 | -
CASAGGTEAFF | TGTGCCAGCGCCGGGGGGACTGAAGCTTTCTTT | TRBJ1-1 | - | TRBV12-3/TRBV12-4 | -
CATSPRLGGGEQYF | TGTGCCACCAGCCCACGCTTGGGGGGAGGCGAGCAGTACTTC | TRBJ2-7 | - | TRBV15 | -
CSVVEGANGYTF | TGCAGCGTTGTGGAGGGGGCCAATGGCTACACCTTC | TRBJ1-2 | TRBD1 | TRBV29-1 | medium-sized
CASSPGGSALTDTQYF | TGTGCCAGCAGCCCTGGGGGGAGTGCCCTCACAGATACGCAGTATTTT | TRBJ2-3 | - | TRBV5-4 | -
CSVVGGSGRVYNEQFF | TGCAGCGTTGTGGGTGGTAGCGGGAGGGTCTACAATGAGCAGTTCTTC | TRBJ2-1 | TRBD2 | TRBV29-1 | -